Listed below are T cell receptor beta chains from one sample, sequenced in a study of radiotherapy plus CTLA-4 blockade in lung cancer. Produced via immunoSEQ multiplex PCR; TCRdb's table is partial and in-frame only. The data contain roughly 76,000 clones, nearly 75% of them seen just once; the ten biggest clones take up 9.5% to 10%. The sequencing used peripheral blood, collected from a patient treated with radiotherapy plus ipilimumab. The receptors originated from a human donor with non-small cell lung cancer whose response to radiotherapy plus ipilimumab could not be evaluated. Each CDR3 is given with its conserved first and last residue. Fields, in order: clone size, J gene, D gene, V gene, CDR3 protein, CDR3 DNA. The D gene is left open where the match is weak. Rows may omit the clone size; those that give it use once, few, many or a size class.

clone size: few
J gene: TRBJ1-1
D gene: TRBD1
V gene: TRBV10-3
CDR3 protein: CAISQGATNTEAFF
CDR3 DNA: TGTGCCATCAGCCAGGGGGCGACGAACACTGAAGCTTTCTTT

clone size: NA
J gene: TRBJ2-2
D gene: NA
V gene: TRBV16
CDR3 protein: CASSQYLLGTGELFF
CDR3 DNA: TGTGCCAGCAGCCAATATCTCCTCGGCACCGGGGAGCTGTTTTTT

clone size: NA
J gene: TRBJ1-5
D gene: NA
V gene: TRBV2
CDR3 protein: CASSQSGVNNQPQHF
CDR3 DNA: TGTGCCAGCAGTCAGTCCGGGGTGAACAATCAGCCCCAGCATTTT

clone size: NA
J gene: TRBJ2-5
D gene: TRBD1
V gene: TRBV11-1
CDR3 protein: CASSLDGQVPVTQYF
CDR3 DNA: TGTGCCAGCAGCTTAGATGGACAGGTACCGGTGACCCAGTACTTC

clone size: NA
J gene: TRBJ2-5
D gene: NA
V gene: TRBV15
CDR3 protein: CATSRDLAQETQYF
CDR3 DNA: TGTGCCACCAGCAGAGATTTAGCCCAAGAGACCCAGTACTTC

clone size: NA
J gene: TRBJ1-1
D gene: NA
V gene: TRBV7-9
CDR3 protein: CASSSRQSNTEAFF
CDR3 DNA: TGTGCCAGCAGCTCCCGACAGTCGAACACTGAAGCTTTCTTT

clone size: NA
J gene: TRBJ1-6
D gene: TRBD1
V gene: TRBV4-2
CDR3 protein: CASSQGDSSYNSPLHF
CDR3 DNA: TGTGCCAGCAGCCAAGGGGACAGCAGTTATAATTCCCCCCTCCACTTT

clone size: NA
J gene: TRBJ2-1
D gene: NA
V gene: TRBV28
CDR3 protein: CASSPLGSQWRERGYNEQFF
CDR3 DNA: TGTGCCAGCAGTCCCCTCGGGTCGCAATGGCGGGAAAGAGGATACAATGAGCAGTTCTTC

clone size: NA
J gene: TRBJ1-6
D gene: NA
V gene: TRBV18
CDR3 protein: CASSQNLPGELSPLHF
CDR3 DNA: TGTGCCAGCTCACAAAATCTTCCAGGGGAACTTTCACCCCTCCACTTT

clone size: NA
J gene: TRBJ2-5
D gene: TRBD2
V gene: TRBV27
CDR3 protein: CASSFGGGYQETQYF
CDR3 DNA: TGTGCCAGCAGTTTCGGCGGGGGTTACCAAGAGACCCAGTACTTC

clone size: NA
J gene: TRBJ2-7
D gene: NA
V gene: TRBV6-1
CDR3 protein: CASYSGDSSYEQYF
CDR3 DNA: TGTGCCAGCTATTCGGGGGACAGTTCCTACGAGCAGTACTTC

clone size: NA
J gene: TRBJ2-7
D gene: TRBD1
V gene: TRBV6-1
CDR3 protein: CASSDGTGAYEQYF
CDR3 DNA: TGTGCCAGCAGTGACGGGACAGGAGCCTACGAGCAGTACTTC

clone size: many
J gene: TRBJ1-1
D gene: NA
V gene: TRBV18
CDR3 protein: CASSLGRAEAFF
CDR3 DNA: TGTGCCAGCTCATTAGGCCGGGCTGAAGCTTTCTTT

clone size: NA
J gene: TRBJ2-1
D gene: TRBD2
V gene: TRBV28
CDR3 protein: CASSRDSGYNEQFF
CDR3 DNA: TGTGCCAGCAGCCGGGATAGCGGGTACAATGAGCAGTTCTTC

clone size: NA
J gene: TRBJ1-2
D gene: NA
V gene: TRBV19
CDR3 protein: CASSIDIGHNSYYGYTF
CDR3 DNA: TGTGCCAGTAGTATAGATATTGGCCATAATAGCTACTATGGCTACACCTTC

clone size: once
J gene: TRBJ2-7
D gene: NA
V gene: TRBV4-2
CDR3 protein: CASRTNRAVDSEQYF
CDR3 DNA: TGTGCCAGCAGAACAAATCGGGCGGTGGACTCCGAGCAGTACTTC

clone size: NA
J gene: TRBJ2-7
D gene: NA
V gene: TRBV7-2
CDR3 protein: CASSSIQGYEQYF
CDR3 DNA: TGTGCCAGCAGCTCCATACAGGGATACGAGCAGTACTTC

clone size: NA
J gene: TRBJ2-1
D gene: TRBD1
V gene: TRBV7-2
CDR3 protein: CASSRTGGDGNEQFF
CDR3 DNA: TGTGCCAGCAGCCGTACAGGGGGCGACGGGAATGAGCAGTTCTTC

clone size: NA
J gene: TRBJ2-3
D gene: NA
V gene: TRBV30
CDR3 protein: CAWKGGPGDTQYF
CDR3 DNA: TGTGCCTGGAAGGGGGGGCCGGGAGATACGCAGTATTTT

clone size: NA
J gene: TRBJ1-4
D gene: TRBD1
V gene: TRBV27
CDR3 protein: CASSYQQGEKLFF
CDR3 DNA: TGTGCCAGCAGTTACCAACAGGGGGAAAAACTGTTTTTT

clone size: NA
J gene: TRBJ2-5
D gene: TRBD1
V gene: TRBV15
CDR3 protein: CATSIDRVVETQYF
CDR3 DNA: TGTGCCACCAGCATAGACAGGGTCGTGGAGACCCAGTACTTC

clone size: NA
J gene: TRBJ2-7
D gene: NA
V gene: TRBV19
CDR3 protein: CASSKENRYSYEQYF
CDR3 DNA: TGTGCCAGTAGTAAAGAGAACAGGTACTCCTACGAGCAGTACTTC

clone size: NA
J gene: TRBJ2-5
D gene: NA
V gene: TRBV5-4
CDR3 protein: CASSWDLRRLPQETQYF
CDR3 DNA: TGTGCCAGCAGCTGGGACTTGCGGAGATTACCGCAAGAGACCCAGTACTTC

clone size: NA
J gene: TRBJ2-5
D gene: NA
V gene: TRBV5-1
CDR3 protein: CASSFFSLRSQETQYF
CDR3 DNA: TGCGCCAGCAGCTTCTTCTCCCTACGTAGTCAAGAGACCCAGTACTTC

clone size: NA
J gene: TRBJ2-7
D gene: NA
V gene: TRBV6-6
CDR3 protein: CASSYSMREVSYEQYF
CDR3 DNA: TGTGCCAGCAGTTACTCGATGAGGGAAGTGTCCTACGAGCAGTACTTC

clone size: once
J gene: TRBJ2-7
D gene: NA
V gene: TRBV6-1
CDR3 protein: CASSGSPTYEQYF
CDR3 DNA: TGTGCCAGCAGCGGGAGCCCAACCTACGAGCAGTACTTC

clone size: few
J gene: TRBJ2-2
D gene: NA
V gene: TRBV9
CDR3 protein: CASSEISGTNTGELFF
CDR3 DNA: TGTGCCAGCAGCGAAATTTCGGGAACGAACACCGGGGAGCTGTTTTTT

clone size: NA
J gene: TRBJ2-7
D gene: NA
V gene: TRBV27
CDR3 protein: CASSWRARDEQYF
CDR3 DNA: TGTGCCAGCAGTTGGAGGGCCAGAGACGAGCAGTACTTC

clone size: once
J gene: TRBJ2-3
D gene: TRBD2
V gene: TRBV5-1
CDR3 protein: CASSPRGAGGDTQYF
CDR3 DNA: TGCGCCAGCAGCCCACGGGGGGCGGGGGGAGATACGCAGTATTTT

clone size: few
J gene: TRBJ1-1
D gene: NA
V gene: TRBV30
CDR3 protein: CAWSGQGTEAFF
CDR3 DNA: TGTGCCTGGAGTGGGCAGGGCACTGAAGCTTTCTTT

clone size: NA
J gene: TRBJ1-4
D gene: NA
V gene: TRBV30
CDR3 protein: CAWSRGSLNEKLFF
CDR3 DNA: TGTGCCTGGAGTAGGGGCTCCTTGAATGAAAAACTGTTTTTT

clone size: NA
J gene: TRBJ1-1
D gene: TRBD1
V gene: TRBV19
CDR3 protein: CASSKTGGKGNTEAFF
CDR3 DNA: TGTGCCAGTAGTAAAACAGGGGGCAAGGGGAACACTGAAGCTTTCTTT

clone size: NA
J gene: TRBJ1-5
D gene: NA
V gene: TRBV30
CDR3 protein: CAWSGQGSNQPQHF
CDR3 DNA: TGTGCCTGGAGTGGTCAGGGGAGCAATCAGCCCCAGCATTTT

clone size: NA
J gene: TRBJ2-1
D gene: NA
V gene: TRBV19
CDR3 protein: CASSKMRSSYNEQFF
CDR3 DNA: TGTGCCAGTAGTAAGATGCGGAGCTCCTACAATGAGCAGTTCTTC

clone size: NA
J gene: TRBJ1-6
D gene: NA
V gene: TRBV19
CDR3 protein: CASSPVFQGSPLHF
CDR3 DNA: TGTGCCAGTAGCCCTGTGTTTCAGGGCTCACCCCTCCACTTT

clone size: NA
J gene: TRBJ2-6
D gene: NA
V gene: TRBV30
CDR3 protein: CSWSSSGANVLTF
CDR3 DNA: TGTAGCTGGTCTAGCTCTGGGGCCAACGTCCTGACTTTC

clone size: NA
J gene: TRBJ2-7
D gene: NA
V gene: TRBV18
CDR3 protein: CASSVRGSYEQYF
CDR3 DNA: TGTGCCAGCTCAGTTAGGGGTTCCTACGAGCAGTACTTC

clone size: NA
J gene: TRBJ1-5
D gene: TRBD1
V gene: TRBV5-1
CDR3 protein: CASSTGQGDNQPQHF
CDR3 DNA: TGCGCCAGCAGTACAGGACAGGGCGACAATCAGCCCCAGCATTTT

clone size: few
J gene: TRBJ2-3
D gene: TRBD1
V gene: TRBV7-9
CDR3 protein: CASSPWTGALYLSDTQYF
CDR3 DNA: TGTGCCAGCAGCCCTTGGACAGGGGCCCTCTATCTCTCAGATACGCAGTATTTT

clone size: few
J gene: TRBJ2-7
D gene: NA
V gene: TRBV6-6
CDR3 protein: CASSTSQGNYEQYF
CDR3 DNA: TGTGCCAGCAGTACTTCACAGGGCAACTACGAGCAGTACTTC

clone size: NA
J gene: TRBJ1-1
D gene: NA
V gene: TRBV9
CDR3 protein: CASSVRGGTEAFF
CDR3 DNA: TGTGCCAGCAGCGTTAGGGGTGGGACTGAAGCTTTCTTT

clone size: NA
J gene: TRBJ1-6
D gene: TRBD1
V gene: TRBV6-5
CDR3 protein: CASSSTGQGGNSPLHF
CDR3 DNA: TGTGCCAGCAGTTCCACCGGACAGGGTGGGAATTCACCCCTCCACTTT

clone size: few
J gene: TRBJ1-2
D gene: TRBD1
V gene: TRBV28
CDR3 protein: CASSSTGDREASGYTF
CDR3 DNA: TGTGCCAGCAGTTCAACCGGGGACAGGGAGGCCTCTGGCTACACCTTC

clone size: NA
J gene: TRBJ1-5
D gene: NA
V gene: TRBV30
CDR3 protein: CAWSVRGNGQPQHF
CDR3 DNA: TGTGCCTGGAGTGTTCGAGGGAACGGGCAGCCCCAGCATTTT

clone size: NA
J gene: TRBJ1-2
D gene: NA
V gene: TRBV19
CDR3 protein: CASSVQANYGYTF
CDR3 DNA: TGTGCCAGTAGTGTACAAGCTAACTATGGCTACACCTTC

clone size: NA
J gene: TRBJ1-1
D gene: NA
V gene: TRBV5-1
CDR3 protein: CASSLVGPNTEAFF
CDR3 DNA: TGCGCCAGCAGCTTGGTGGGGCCGAACACTGAAGCTTTCTTT

clone size: once
J gene: TRBJ1-5
D gene: TRBD1
V gene: TRBV4-1
CDR3 protein: CASSRNRDRQWPQHF
CDR3 DNA: TGCGCCAGCAGCCGCAACCGGGACAGGCAGTGGCCCCAGCATTTT

clone size: NA
J gene: TRBJ2-2
D gene: NA
V gene: TRBV7-6
CDR3 protein: CASSPTGYTGELFF
CDR3 DNA: TGTGCCAGCAGCCCTACAGGGTACACCGGGGAGCTGTTTTTT

clone size: NA
J gene: TRBJ2-3
D gene: TRBD2
V gene: TRBV7-8
CDR3 protein: CASSLIAGGTDTQYF
CDR3 DNA: TGTGCCAGCAGCCTCATAGCGGGTGGCACAGATACGCAGTATTTT

clone size: NA
J gene: TRBJ1-2
D gene: TRBD1
V gene: TRBV5-4
CDR3 protein: CATTASQGAIDGYTF
CDR3 DNA: TGTGCCACCACGGCCTCGCAGGGGGCGATCGATGGCTACACCTTC

clone size: NA
J gene: TRBJ2-1
D gene: NA
V gene: TRBV4-1
CDR3 protein: CASSQTQRDLYNEQFF
CDR3 DNA: TGCGCCAGCAGCCAAACCCAACGGGACTTATACAATGAGCAGTTCTTC

clone size: NA
J gene: TRBJ2-2
D gene: TRBD2
V gene: TRBV27
CDR3 protein: CASTLSGANTGELFF
CDR3 DNA: TGTGCCAGCACCCTAAGCGGGGCGAACACCGGGGAGCTGTTTTTT

clone size: NA
J gene: TRBJ1-2
D gene: TRBD1
V gene: TRBV7-3
CDR3 protein: CASSAGTGDGYTF
CDR3 DNA: TGTGCCAGCAGTGCCGGGACAGGGGATGGCTACACCTTC

clone size: once
J gene: TRBJ1-3
D gene: NA
V gene: TRBV6-1
CDR3 protein: CASSVGAEGGRNTIYF
CDR3 DNA: TGTGCCAGCAGTGTGGGCGCAGAGGGAGGAAGAAACACCATATATTTT